This is a list of T cell receptor beta chains from one sample in a study of radiation and T cells in renal cell carcinoma. Sequencing used immunoSEQ multiplex PCR; TCRdb keeps in-frame clones, though not all of them. The sample has fewer than 200,000 clones; about 87% are singletons. This sample comprised blood, obtained from a patient whose treatment included radiotherapy and nephrectomy. The receptors derive from a woman in her fifties or sixties with renal cell carcinoma. Both conserved end residues are part of each CDR3. D genes are given only for firm matches. Size is stated for part of the rows, as once, few or many counts, or as a class when the clone is expanded.

abundance: -
d_gene: -
j_gene: TRBJ1-5
v_gene: TRBV2
CDR3nt: TGTGCCAGCAAAGGGGTTAGCAATCAGCCCCAGCATTTT
CDR3aa: CASKGVSNQPQHF

abundance: few
d_gene: -
j_gene: TRBJ1-1
v_gene: TRBV13
CDR3nt: TGTGCCAGCAGCCCCGGTGGAGGGGGGACTGAAGCTTTCTTT
CDR3aa: CASSPGGGGTEAFF

abundance: -
d_gene: -
j_gene: TRBJ1-6
v_gene: TRBV27
CDR3nt: TGTGCCAGCAAAGGGGGGGCCTCACCCCTCCACTTT
CDR3aa: CASKGGASPLHF

abundance: many
d_gene: -
j_gene: TRBJ2-5
v_gene: TRBV29-1
CDR3nt: TGCAGCGTCCTCCTTGCAAAAGAGACCCAGTACTTC
CDR3aa: CSVLLAKETQYF

abundance: -
d_gene: -
j_gene: TRBJ1-2
v_gene: TRBV29-1
CDR3nt: TGCAGCGTTGAAGATCGGAGCACTTTTAACTATGGCTACACCTTC
CDR3aa: CSVEDRSTFNYGYTF

abundance: few
d_gene: -
j_gene: TRBJ1-4
v_gene: TRBV30
CDR3nt: TGTGCCTGGAGTGTGGTCTTGGGAAAACTGTTTTTT
CDR3aa: CAWSVVLGKLFF

abundance: -
d_gene: -
j_gene: TRBJ1-2
v_gene: TRBV10-3
CDR3nt: TGTGCCATCAGGGGAGGAGGGGACCGAAGGAACTATGGCTACACCTTC
CDR3aa: CAIRGGGDRRNYGYTF

abundance: once
d_gene: TRBD2
j_gene: TRBJ2-1
v_gene: TRBV2
CDR3nt: TGTGCCAGCAGTGATTGGGGGGGTCGTGGGAATGAGCAGTTCTTC
CDR3aa: CASSDWGGRGNEQFF

abundance: -
d_gene: TRBD1
j_gene: TRBJ1-1
v_gene: TRBV6-1
CDR3nt: TGTGCCAGCACGACAGGGATAAACACTGAAGCTTTCTTT
CDR3aa: CASTTGINTEAFF

abundance: -
d_gene: TRBD1
j_gene: TRBJ1-2
v_gene: TRBV5-1
CDR3nt: TGCGCCAGCAGCTTGGGACAGGGGGATGGTGGCTACACCTTC
CDR3aa: CASSLGQGDGGYTF

abundance: -
d_gene: TRBD1
j_gene: TRBJ2-1
v_gene: TRBV9
CDR3nt: TGTGCCAGCAGCGGCCGGGACAGGGGAAACAATGAGCAGTTCTTC
CDR3aa: CASSGRDRGNNEQFF

abundance: -
d_gene: -
j_gene: TRBJ2-7
v_gene: TRBV5-5
CDR3nt: TGTGCCAGCAGCTTGGAACCGACCCCCCTCTACGAGCAGTACTTC
CDR3aa: CASSLEPTPLYEQYF

abundance: once
d_gene: TRBD1
j_gene: TRBJ2-7
v_gene: TRBV6-1
CDR3nt: TGTGCCAGCAGTCAGGACAGGGGGGACGAGCAGTACTTC
CDR3aa: CASSQDRGDEQYF

abundance: -
d_gene: -
j_gene: TRBJ2-7
v_gene: TRBV19
CDR3nt: TGTGCCTCAGCCCCTGGACTGAGTACCTACGAGCAGTACTTC
CDR3aa: CASAPGLSTYEQYF

abundance: -
d_gene: -
j_gene: TRBJ1-3
v_gene: TRBV7-9
CDR3nt: TGTGCCAGCAGCTTAGGGGCGAGAGGGAACTCTGGAAACACCATATATTTT
CDR3aa: CASSLGARGNSGNTIYF

abundance: -
d_gene: TRBD1
j_gene: TRBJ1-4
v_gene: TRBV5-6
CDR3nt: TGTGCCAGCAGCTTGGAGGGGGCAGGGGGTGAAAAACTGTTTTTT
CDR3aa: CASSLEGAGGEKLFF

abundance: -
d_gene: TRBD1
j_gene: TRBJ1-1
v_gene: TRBV19
CDR3nt: TGTGCCAGTAGTGGACGGGACAGGGGGGAGTCTGAAGCTTTCTTT
CDR3aa: CASSGRDRGESEAFF

abundance: -
d_gene: -
j_gene: TRBJ2-5
v_gene: TRBV9
CDR3nt: TGTGCCAGCAGCGTAAGTTCACGGGTCATGGAGACCCAGTACTTC
CDR3aa: CASSVSSRVMETQYF

abundance: -
d_gene: -
j_gene: TRBJ2-3
v_gene: TRBV10-3
CDR3nt: TGTGCCATCAGTGAAACAGATACGCAGTATTTT
CDR3aa: CAISETDTQYF

abundance: -
d_gene: TRBD2
j_gene: TRBJ2-3
v_gene: TRBV9
CDR3nt: TGTGCCAGCAGCGTAGATATAGCGGGGGGGAGCACAGATACGCAGTATTTT
CDR3aa: CASSVDIAGGSTDTQYF